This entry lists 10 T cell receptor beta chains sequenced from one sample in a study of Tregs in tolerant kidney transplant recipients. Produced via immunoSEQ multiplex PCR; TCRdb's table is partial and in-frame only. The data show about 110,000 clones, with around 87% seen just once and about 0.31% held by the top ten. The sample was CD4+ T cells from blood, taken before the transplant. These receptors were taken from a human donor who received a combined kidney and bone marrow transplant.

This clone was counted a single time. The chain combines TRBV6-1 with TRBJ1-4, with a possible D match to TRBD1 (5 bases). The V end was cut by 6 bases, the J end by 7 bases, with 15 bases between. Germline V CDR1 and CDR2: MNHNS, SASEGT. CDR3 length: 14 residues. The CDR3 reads CASSAGTGGEKLFF. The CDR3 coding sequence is TGTGCCAGCAGCGCCGGGACCGGGGGTGAAAAACTGTTTTTT.

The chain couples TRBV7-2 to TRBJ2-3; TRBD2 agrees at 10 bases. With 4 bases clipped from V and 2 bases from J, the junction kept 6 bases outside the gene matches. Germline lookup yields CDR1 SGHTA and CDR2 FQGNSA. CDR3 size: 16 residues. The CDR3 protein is CASSYGAGGVTDTQYF. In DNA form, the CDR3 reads TGTGCCAGCAGCTACGGAGCGGGAGGGGTCACAGATACGCAGTATTTT.

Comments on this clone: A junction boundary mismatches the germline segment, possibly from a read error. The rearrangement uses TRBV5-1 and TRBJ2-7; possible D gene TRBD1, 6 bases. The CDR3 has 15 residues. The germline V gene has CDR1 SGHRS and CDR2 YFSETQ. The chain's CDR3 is CASSDGTRGYVGQYF. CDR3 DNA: TGTGCCAGCAGCGACGGGACACGCGGTTATGTGGGGCAGTACTTC.

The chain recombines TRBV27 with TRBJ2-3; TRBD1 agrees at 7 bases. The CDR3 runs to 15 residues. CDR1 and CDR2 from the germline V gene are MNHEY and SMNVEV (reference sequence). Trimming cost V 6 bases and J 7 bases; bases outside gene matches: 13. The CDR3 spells CASRKKTGPMNTQYF. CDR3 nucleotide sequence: TGTGCCAGCAGGAAGAAGACAGGGCCCATGAATACGCAGTATTTT.

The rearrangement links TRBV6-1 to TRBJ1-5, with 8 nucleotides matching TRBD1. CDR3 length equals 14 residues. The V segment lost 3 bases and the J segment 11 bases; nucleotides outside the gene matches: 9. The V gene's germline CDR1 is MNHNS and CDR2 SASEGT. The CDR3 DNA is TGTGCCAGCAGTGATAATCGACAGGGGTCGGCCCAGCATTTT. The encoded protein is CASSDNRQGSAQHF.

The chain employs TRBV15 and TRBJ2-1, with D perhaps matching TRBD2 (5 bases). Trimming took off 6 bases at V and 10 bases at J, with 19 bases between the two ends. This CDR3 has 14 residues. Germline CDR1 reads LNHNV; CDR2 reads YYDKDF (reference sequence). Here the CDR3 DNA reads TGTGCCACCAGTACGGGGTATGGGTCGGAGGAGCAGTTCTTC. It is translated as CATSTGYGSEEQFF.

CDR3 coding DNA: TGCGCCAGCAGCCAGCTAGCGGGGGGGCCGGATACGCAGTATTTT. It specifies CASSQLAGGPDTQYF. The chain joins TRBV5-1 to TRBJ2-3, with 12 bases identical to TRBD2. V lost 4 bases, J lost 6 bases, and 6 bases stayed unmatched. This CDR3 contains 15 residues. Per germline, CDR1 SGHRS and CDR2 YFSETQ.

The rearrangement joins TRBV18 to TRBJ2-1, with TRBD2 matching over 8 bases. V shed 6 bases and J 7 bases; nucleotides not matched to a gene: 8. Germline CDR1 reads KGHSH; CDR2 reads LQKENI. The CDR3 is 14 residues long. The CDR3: CASSPGLGVNEQFF. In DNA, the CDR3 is TGTGCCAGCTCCCCGGGACTAGGGGTGAATGAGCAGTTCTTC.

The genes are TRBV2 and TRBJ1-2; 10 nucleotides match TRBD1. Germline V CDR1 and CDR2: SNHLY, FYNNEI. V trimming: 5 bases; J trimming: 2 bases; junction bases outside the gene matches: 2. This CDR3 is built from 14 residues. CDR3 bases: TGTGCCAGCAGTCGACAGGGGGCGAACTATGGCTACACCTTC. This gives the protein CASSRQGANYGYTF.

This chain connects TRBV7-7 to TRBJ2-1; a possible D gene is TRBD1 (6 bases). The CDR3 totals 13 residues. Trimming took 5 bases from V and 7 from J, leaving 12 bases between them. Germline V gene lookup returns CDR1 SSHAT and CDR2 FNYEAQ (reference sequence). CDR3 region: CASSPNTGNEQFF. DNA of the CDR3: TGTGCCAGCAGCCCTAATACAGGGAATGAGCAGTTCTTC.